A single sample is the source of the 15 T cell receptor beta chains below, sequenced in a study of shared clonotypes between healthy human individuals. Generated by immunoSEQ multiplex PCR, the TCRdb table keeps only in-frame clones and is missing some. Here the sample spans 800,000 to 1,200,000 clones, around 78% being singletons. The sequencing input was memory CD4+ T cells from PBMCs. Noted subset: CD45RA-negative fraction. These receptors were taken from a man between 18 and 35 years old in good health. Some clones in this sample may be carry-over from other donors' samples.

Note on this clone: A much larger clone differs from this one at a single base, so this may be a read error. The gene calls are TRBV9 and TRBJ1-3; D not certain. There are 14 residues in the CDR3. Trimming cost V 0 bases and J 0 bases, with 4 bases left between them. Germline loops: CDR1 SGDLS, CDR2 YYNGEE. As DNA, the CDR3 is TGTGCCAGCAGCGTAGACACCTCTGGAAACACCATATATTTT. Its translation: CASSVDTSGNTIYF.

The chain recombines TRBV6-1 with TRBJ1-5; a weak D match, TRBD1 (5 bases). With 1 base removed from V and 2 bases from J, the gap between germline ends came to 12 bases. Germline-derived CDR1 and CDR2 are MNHNS and SASEGT. This CDR3 has 16 amino acids. The CDR3 DNA sequence: TGTGCCAGCAGTGAAGGGGTCCGGGGGGGCAATCAGCCCCAGCATTTT. It encodes CASSEGVRGGNQPQHF.

The chain links TRBV7-9 to TRBJ2-5; no firm D call. Germline lookup yields CDR1 SEHNR and CDR2 FQNEAQ (reference sequence). V was shortened by 2 bases and J by 5 bases, with 6 bases between the two germline ends. CDR3 length: 12 amino acids. The CDR3 DNA reads TGTGCCAGCAGCTTATTGGTGGAGACCCAGTACTTC. Protein: CASSLLVETQYF.

This clone was seen once. This rearrangement joins TRBV28 to TRBJ1-5; D gene ambiguous. CDR3 length equals 12 residues. Germline V gene data show CDR1 as MDHEN and CDR2 as SYDVKM. Between the trimmed V and J ends, which lost 7 bases and 1 base, there was a span of 5 bases. In nucleotides, the CDR3 is TGTGCCAGCACACGGAGCAATCAGCCCCAGCATTTT. Translated: CASTRSNQPQHF. Drawing the rest from reference TRBV28 and TRBJ1-5, the complete variable domain is DVKVTQSSRYLVKRTGEKVFLECVQDMDHENMFWYRQDPGLGLRLIYFSYDVKMKEKGDIPEGYSVSREKKERFSLILESASTNQTSMYLCASTRSNQPQHFGDGTRLSIL.

The sample holds one count of this clone. The genes are TRBV14 and TRBJ1-2, with D hard to call. Looked up from germline, CDR1 is SGHDN and CDR2 is FVKESK. This CDR3 is 15 amino acids long. V was cut by 0 bases and J by 0 bases, with 8 bases left in between. The CDR3 DNA reads as TGTGCCAGCAGCCAAGAAGGAACAGCTAACTATGGCTACACCTTC. Translation gives CASSQEGTANYGYTF. Looking up the rest from reference TRBV14 and TRBJ1-2 gives the full variable domain: EAGVTQFPSHSVIEKGQTVTLRCDPISGHDNLYWYRRVMGKEIKFLLHFVKESKQDESGMPNNRFLAERTGGTYSTLKVQPAELEDSGVYFCASSQEGTANYGYTFGSGTRLTVV.

This rearrangement joins TRBV30 to TRBJ2-7; D gene ambiguous. Trimming removed 4 bases from V and 5 bases from J, with 12 bases in between. This CDR3 has 12 residues. Germline V lookup: CDR1 GTSNPN, CDR2 SVGIG (reference sequence). The CDR3 region is CAWKGPVDEQYF. CDR3 DNA sequence: TGTGCCTGGAAGGGCCCGGTAGACGAGCAGTACTTC.

This chain connects TRBV28 to TRBJ1-5; the match to TRBD1 covers 8 bases. CDR3 length: 14 amino acids. The V gene's germline CDR1 is MDHEN and CDR2 SYDVKM. The V gene end was trimmed by 3 bases and the J gene end by 5 bases; junction bases not matched to a gene: 3. This CDR3 is CASSFSRGHQPQHF. The CDR3 region has the DNA TGTGCCAGCAGTTTTAGCAGGGGGCATCAGCCCCAGCATTTT.

The J gene is TRBJ1-2, the V gene TRBV27; TRBD1 agrees at 8 bases. The trim removed 5 bases at V and 3 bases at J, leaving 8 bases unmatched. Germline CDR1 reads MNHEY; CDR2 reads SMNVEV (reference sequence). CDR3 size: 15 residues. The CDR3 nucleotides read TGTGCCAGCAGTCTCACGGGGACAGGTCACTATGGCTACACCTTC. It translates to CASSLTGTGHYGYTF.

The chain couples TRBV29-1 to TRBJ2-7; tentative D call: TRBD1 (5 bases). The CDR3 length is 12 residues. Germline assignment: CDR1 SQVTM and CDR2 ANQGSEA. V was pared by 7 bases and J by 0 bases, with 10 bases between. CDR3 sequence (DNA): TGCAGCGCTATGACAGACTCCTACGAGCAGTACTTC. It is translated as CSAMTDSYEQYF.

The rearrangement joins TRBV9 to TRBJ2-4; D unresolved. Trimming took off 0 bases at V and 6 bases at J, with 10 bases between the two ends. Germline V CDR1 and CDR2: SGDLS, YYNGEE. This CDR3 spans 14 amino acids. In nucleotides, the CDR3 is TGTGCCAGCAGCGTAGGGCCCGGAACAAACATTCAGTACTTC. It codes for CASSVGPGTNIQYF.

V is TRBV28 and J is TRBJ2-5; possibly TRBD1 for D (5 bases). Trimming removed 3 bases from V and 4 bases from J, with 12 bases in between. The V gene's germline CDR1 is MDHEN and CDR2 SYDVKM. The CDR3 length is 14 residues. The CDR3 region has the DNA TGTGCCAGCAGTTTCAGCAGGGTACGAGAGACCCAGTACTTC. Amino acid sequence: CASSFSRVRETQYF.

This clone was seen a few times. The rearrangement links TRBV5-1 to TRBJ2-1; 8 positions match TRBD2. The germline CDR1 and CDR2 sequences are SGHRS and YFSETQ. This CDR3 region has 18 residues. Trimming took 4 bases from V and 7 from J; bases not matched to a gene: 19. As DNA, the CDR3 is TGCGCCAGCAGCCCTTCTATCTCGGGAGGGCCTTATGGAAATGAGCAGTTCTTC. Protein product: CASSPSISGGPYGNEQFF.

The chain couples TRBV7-9 to TRBJ1-1; TRBD1 matches at 7 bases. The V segment lost 4 bases and the J segment 2 bases; nucleotides outside the gene matches: 7. Per germline, CDR1 SEHNR and CDR2 FQNEAQ (reference sequence). CDR3 length equals 15 residues. The CDR3 here is CASSSQGGLNTEAFF. CDR3 sequence (DNA): TGTGCCAGCAGCTCCCAGGGGGGGCTAAACACTGAAGCTTTCTTT.

This clone was recorded once. The chain joins TRBV4-1 to TRBJ2-7; no clear D. The CDR3 totals 13 residues. V lost 0 bases, J lost 6 bases, and 9 bases lay in between. CDR1 is MGHRA, CDR2 YSYEKL, per germline. This CDR3 is CASSQDRVSEQYF. CDR3 sequence (DNA): TGCGCCAGCAGCCAAGATCGAGTTAGCGAGCAGTACTTC.

The rearrangement joins TRBV18 to TRBJ1-1; perhaps TRBD1 as D (6 bases). The CDR3 consists of 15 residues. V lost 2 bases to trimming and J lost 3 bases, with 13 bases between them. CDR1 is KGHSH and CDR2 is LQKENI in the germline V gene. The CDR3 DNA is TGTGCCAGCTCACCAGTGGGGGGCGGAGACACTGAAGCTTTCTTT. This sequence encodes CASSPVGGGDTEAFF.